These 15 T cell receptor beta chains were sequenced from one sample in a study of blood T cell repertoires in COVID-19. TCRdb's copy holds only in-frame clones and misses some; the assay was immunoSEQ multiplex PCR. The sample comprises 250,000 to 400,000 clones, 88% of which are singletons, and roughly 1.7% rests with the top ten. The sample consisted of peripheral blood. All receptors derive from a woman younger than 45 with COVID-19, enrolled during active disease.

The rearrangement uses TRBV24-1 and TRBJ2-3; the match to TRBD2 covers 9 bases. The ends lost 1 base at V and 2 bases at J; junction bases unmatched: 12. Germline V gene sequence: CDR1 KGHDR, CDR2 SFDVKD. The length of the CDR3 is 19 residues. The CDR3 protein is CATSDFLPLAGVLTDTQYF. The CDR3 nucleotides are TGTGCCACCAGTGATTTTCTCCCTTTAGCGGGGGTACTCACAGATACGCAGTATTTT.

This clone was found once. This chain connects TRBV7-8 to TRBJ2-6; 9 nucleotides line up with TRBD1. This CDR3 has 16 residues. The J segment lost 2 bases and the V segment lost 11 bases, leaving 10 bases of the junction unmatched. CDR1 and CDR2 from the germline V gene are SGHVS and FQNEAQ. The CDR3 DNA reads TGTGCCTTGGGCCGGGACAGGGTGCCTGGGGCCAACGTCCTGACTTTC. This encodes CALGRDRVPGANVLTF.

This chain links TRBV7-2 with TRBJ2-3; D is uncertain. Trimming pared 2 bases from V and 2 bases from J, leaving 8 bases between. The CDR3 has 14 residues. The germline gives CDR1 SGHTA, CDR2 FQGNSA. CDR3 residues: CASSLPTVTDTQYF. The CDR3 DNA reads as TGTGCCAGCAGCTTACCGACTGTCACAGATACGCAGTATTTT.

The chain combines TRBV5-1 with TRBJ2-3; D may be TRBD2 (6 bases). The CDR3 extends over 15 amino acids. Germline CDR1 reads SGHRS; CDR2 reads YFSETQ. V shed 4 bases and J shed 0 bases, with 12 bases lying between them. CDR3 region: CASSRSAGSTDTQYF. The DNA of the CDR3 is TGCGCCAGCAGCCGTTCAGCGGGCAGCACAGATACGCAGTATTTT.

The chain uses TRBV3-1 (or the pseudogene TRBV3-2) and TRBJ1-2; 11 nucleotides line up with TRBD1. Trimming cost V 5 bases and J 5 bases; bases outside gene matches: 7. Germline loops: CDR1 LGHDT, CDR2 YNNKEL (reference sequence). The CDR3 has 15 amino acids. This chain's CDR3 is CASSVRTGGFYGYTF. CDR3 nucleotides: TGTGCCAGCAGCGTTAGGACAGGGGGCTTTTATGGCTACACCTTC.

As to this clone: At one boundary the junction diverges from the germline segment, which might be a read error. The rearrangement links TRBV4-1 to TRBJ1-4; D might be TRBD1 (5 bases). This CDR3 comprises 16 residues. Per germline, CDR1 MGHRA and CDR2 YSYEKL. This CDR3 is CASRQGRGGLNEKLFF. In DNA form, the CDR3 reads TGCGCCAGCCGCCAGGGACGGGGGGGACTTAATGAAAAACTGTTTTTT.

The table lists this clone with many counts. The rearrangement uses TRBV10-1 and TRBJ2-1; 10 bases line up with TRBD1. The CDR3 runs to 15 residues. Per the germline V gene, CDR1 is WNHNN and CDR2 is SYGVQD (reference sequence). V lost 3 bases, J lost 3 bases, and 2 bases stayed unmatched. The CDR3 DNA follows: TGCGCCAGCAGTGAACGGGACAGGGGCTACAATGAGCAGTTCTTC. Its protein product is CASSERDRGYNEQFF.

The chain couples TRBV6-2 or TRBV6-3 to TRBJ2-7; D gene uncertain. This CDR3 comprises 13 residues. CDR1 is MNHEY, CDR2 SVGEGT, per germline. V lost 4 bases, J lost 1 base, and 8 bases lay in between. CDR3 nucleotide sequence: TGTGCCAGCAGTTTAACAGCTTCCTACGAGCAGTACTTC. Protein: CASSLTASYEQYF.

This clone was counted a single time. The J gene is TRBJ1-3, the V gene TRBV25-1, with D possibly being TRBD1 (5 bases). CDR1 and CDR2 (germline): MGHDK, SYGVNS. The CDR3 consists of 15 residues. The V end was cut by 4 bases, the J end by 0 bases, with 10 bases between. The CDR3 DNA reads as TGTGCCAGCAGTGCGACAGCCGGCTCTGGAAACACCATATATTTT. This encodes CASSATAGSGNTIYF.

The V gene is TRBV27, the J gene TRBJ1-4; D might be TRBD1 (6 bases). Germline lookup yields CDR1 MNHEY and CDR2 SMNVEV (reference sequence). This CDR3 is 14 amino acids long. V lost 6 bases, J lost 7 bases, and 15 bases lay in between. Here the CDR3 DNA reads TGTGCCAGCAGACCGGACAGTATTACTGAAAAACTGTTTTTT. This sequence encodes CASRPDSITEKLFF.

In DNA, the CDR3 is TGTGCCAGCAGCTTAGCTCAGCGGGGCACAGATACGCAGTATTTT. It codes for CASSLAQRGTDTQYF. This rearrangement joins TRBV11-2 to TRBJ2-3; tentative D call: TRBD2 (6 bases). The CDR3 is made up of 15 amino acids. The V end was cut by 1 base, the J end by 1 base, with 9 bases between. Germline CDR1 SGHAT, CDR2 FQNNGV.

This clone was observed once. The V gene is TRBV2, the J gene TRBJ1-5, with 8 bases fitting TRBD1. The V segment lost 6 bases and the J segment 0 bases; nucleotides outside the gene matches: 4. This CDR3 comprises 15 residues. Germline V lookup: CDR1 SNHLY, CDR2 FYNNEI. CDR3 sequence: CASSTGGNSNQPQHF. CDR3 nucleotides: TGTGCCAGCAGCACAGGGGGTAATAGCAATCAGCCCCAGCATTTT.

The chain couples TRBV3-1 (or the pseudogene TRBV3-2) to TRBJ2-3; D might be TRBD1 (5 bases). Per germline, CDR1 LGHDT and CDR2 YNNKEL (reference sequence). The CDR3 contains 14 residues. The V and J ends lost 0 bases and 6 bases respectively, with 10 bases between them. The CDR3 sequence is CASSQEKGWDTQYF. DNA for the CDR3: TGTGCCAGCAGCCAAGAGAAGGGGTGGGATACGCAGTATTTT.

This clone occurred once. Written as DNA, the CDR3 is TGTGCCAGCAGCTTGGGCGACAGGGGGACGAATGAGCAGTTCTTC. Translation gives CASSLGDRGTNEQFF. The chain joins TRBV11-2 to TRBJ2-1, with 9 bases matching TRBD1. V was clipped by 3 bases and J by 7 bases; unmatched bases: 7. CDR1 is SGHAT, CDR2 FQNNGV, per germline. This CDR3 is built from 15 residues.

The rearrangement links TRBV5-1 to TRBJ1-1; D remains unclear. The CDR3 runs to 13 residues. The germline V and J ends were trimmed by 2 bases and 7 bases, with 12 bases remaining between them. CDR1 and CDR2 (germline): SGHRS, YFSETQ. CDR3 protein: CASSFGMEGEAFF. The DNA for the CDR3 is TGCGCCAGCAGCTTTGGCATGGAGGGTGAAGCTTTCTTT.